This TCR beta chain was sequenced for a study of technical replicates of blood from a handful of donors. Sequenced by immunoSEQ multiplex PCR; TCRdb stores in-frame clones only, minus some. The sample contains roughly 68,000 clones, around 90% of which appear only once. The germline V gene has CDR1 LNHDA and CDR2 SQIVND (reference sequence). The CDR3 totals 16 residues. V was cut by 1 base and J by 5 bases, with 15 bases left in between. The count of this clone is one. The clonotype originates from a human donor in good health. Some clones in this sample may be carry-over from other donors' samples. The sample taken for sequencing was PBMCs. The chain links TRBV19 to TRBJ2-1, with a possible D match to TRBD2 (6 bases). CDR3 in amino acids: CASSIGSGVIHNEQFF. CDR3 bases: TGTGCCAGTAGTATAGGCTCGGGAGTTATCCACAATGAGCAGTTCTTC.